The rows below give T cell receptor beta chains drawn from one sample of a study of shared clonotypes between healthy human individuals. TCRdb's copy holds only in-frame clones and misses some; the assay was immunoSEQ multiplex PCR. The sample includes about 710,000 clones, 72% of them seen just once. The sequencing input was memory CD4+ T cells sorted from blood. All receptors come from a woman in her twenties or thirties in good health. Both conserved end residues are part of each CDR3. Fields, in order: V gene, D gene, clone size, J gene, CDR3 DNA, CDR3 protein. The D gene is left open where the match is weak. Where a row states a size, it is once, few, many or the class of an expanded clone; other rows omit it.

TRBV19	-	few	TRBJ1-5	TGTGCCAGTAGTATTCGACAGAACAATCAGCCCCAGCATTTT	CASSIRQNNQPQHF
TRBV15	-	-	TRBJ1-6	TGTGCCACCAGCAGCGATGGGTTGGGCAATTCACCCCTCCACTTT	CATSSDGLGNSPLHF
TRBV4-1	-	-	TRBJ1-5	TGCGCCAGCAGCCAAGTGGGGAGGGGCAAATTTAATCAGCCCCAGCATTTT	CASSQVGRGKFNQPQHF
TRBV4-2	TRBD2	-	TRBJ2-3	TGTGCCAGCAGCCCTTCGGGGTCGGGAGGCCGCACAGATACGCAGTATTTT	CASSPSGSGGRTDTQYF
TRBV11-2	-	medium-sized	TRBJ2-7	TGTGCCAGCAGCTTAGGGACACTCCCTTGGGGCGAGCAGTACTTC	CASSLGTLPWGEQYF
TRBV27	TRBD1	-	TRBJ2-7	TGTGCCAGCAGCCAGATTGCGCAGGGGGCGAAGTACTTC	CASSQIAQGAKYF
TRBV2	-	-	TRBJ2-5	TGTGCCAGCATAGGGATTAAAGAGACCCAGTACTTC	CASIGIKETQYF
TRBV28	TRBD1	-	TRBJ2-2	TGTGCCAGCAGCACGCGGACAGGAAACACCGGGGAGCTGTTTTTT	CASSTRTGNTGELFF
TRBV7-9	TRBD1	once	TRBJ1-4	TGTGCCAGCAGCTCCGACAGGGAAGGTGAAAAACTGTTTTTT	CASSSDREGEKLFF
TRBV10-3	TRBD2	-	TRBJ2-1	TGTGCCATCAGTGTAAGCGGGAGTGTTCGGGCTGAGCAGTTCTTC	CAISVSGSVRAEQFF
TRBV2	-	-	TRBJ1-4	TGTGCCAGCAGACGGCAGGGTGGGGGGAATGAAAAACTGTTTTTT	CASRRQGGGNEKLFF
TRBV7-2	-	-	TRBJ1-2	TGTGCCAGCAGCCGTCCCGACAGGCCGAACTATGGCTACACCTTC	CASSRPDRPNYGYTF
TRBV7-2	-	few	TRBJ1-5	TGTGCCAGCAGCTTAATGGGGGGGAATAATCAGCCCCAGCATTTT	CASSLMGGNNQPQHF
TRBV6-5	-	-	TRBJ1-2	TGTGCCAGCAGTGATGACCGATTTAACTATGGCTACACCTTC	CASSDDRFNYGYTF
TRBV18	-	-	TRBJ2-3	TGTGCCAGCTCACAGAGGCCAGCCGGGTTTGAAGATACGCAGTATTTT	CASSQRPAGFEDTQYF
TRBV5-1	TRBD1	once	TRBJ1-2	TGCGCCAGCAGCCCACATCCCGGGACAGTCTTGGGCTACACCTTC	CASSPHPGTVLGYTF
TRBV9	-	-	TRBJ2-7	TGTGCCAGCAGTAAAGGAGGTGGAGCCCCATACGAGCAGTACTTC	CASSKGGGAPYEQYF
TRBV25-1	-	many	TRBJ1-1	TGTGCCAGCAGTGAATATATGTCGGGGACTCACACTGAAGCTTTCTTT	CASSEYMSGTHTEAFF
TRBV9	-	-	TRBJ2-3	TGTGCCAGCAGCGACCTCTACACAGATACGCAGTATTTT	CASSDLYTDTQYF
TRBV7-2	TRBD2	-	TRBJ2-5	TGTGCCAGCAGCCCAGCTAGCGGGAGGGCCCGGGAGACCCAGTACTTC	CASSPASGRARETQYF
TRBV4-1	TRBD1	-	TRBJ1-4	TGCGCCAGCAGCCAAGATTCAGGGGGAAAGGATGAAAAACTGTTTTTT	CASSQDSGGKDEKLFF
TRBV21-1	-	-	TRBJ1-5	TGTGCCAGTCAGGACATCGATGTAAGGGCCCAGCATTTT	CASQDIDVRAQHF
TRBV25-1	TRBD2	-	TRBJ2-7	TGTGCCAGCAGTGAACGCGGACTAGGAACCTACGAGCAGTACTTC	CASSERGLGTYEQYF
TRBV4-1	TRBD1	-	TRBJ1-5	TGCGCCAGCAGCCAAGACCGGTTAAGACAGGGGGTCCTCCTAAATCAGCCCCAGCATTTT	CASSQDRLRQGVLLNQPQHF
TRBV7-8	TRBD2	few	TRBJ2-2	TGTGCCAGCAGCTTAACGGGACTAGGGGCTGGGGAGCTGTTTTTT	CASSLTGLGAGELFF
TRBV4-1	-	-	TRBJ1-5	TGCGCCAGCAGCCAAGATCCCCCGGGCATAGGTGGGTATCAGCCCCAGCATTTT	CASSQDPPGIGGYQPQHF
TRBV14	-	-	TRBJ1-6	TGTGCCAGCAGCCAAGATGGACAGATTAATTCACCCCTCCACTTT	CASSQDGQINSPLHF
TRBV28	TRBD1	-	TRBJ1-4	TGTGCCAGCAGTATCACAGGGGGTGGTGAAAAACTGTTTTTT	CASSITGGGEKLFF
TRBV5-1	-	-	TRBJ2-5	TGCGCCAGCAGCTCCCTCATAGGGTCAGAGACCCAGTACTTC	CASSSLIGSETQYF
TRBV10-3	-	-	TRBJ1-4	TGTGCCATAGGCGCCGGGGGAAGTGAAAAACTGTTTTTT	CAIGAGGSEKLFF
TRBV5-1	-	-	TRBJ2-5	TGCGCCAGCAGCTCCCAACCAAGGACAGTCCAAGAGACCCAGTACTTC	CASSSQPRTVQETQYF
TRBV7-9	-	-	TRBJ1-1	TGTGCCAGCAGCCTTGGGACGTTGAACACTGAAGCTTTCTTT	CASSLGTLNTEAFF
TRBV5-5	-	-	TRBJ1-2	TGTGCCAGCAGCTTGAGCCAGGGTAACTATGGCTACACCTTC	CASSLSQGNYGYTF
TRBV2	-	-	TRBJ1-1	TGTGCCAGCACTTTCTTGACTGGGGCCTCGGGTGAAGCTTTCTTT	CASTFLTGASGEAFF
TRBV10-2	TRBD1	-	TRBJ1-4	TGCGCCAGCAGTGATTCCGGGACAGAATATGAAAAACTGTTTTTT	CASSDSGTEYEKLFF
TRBV6-1	TRBD1	-	TRBJ2-7	TGTGCCAGCAGTGGGGACAGGTACGAGCAGTACTTC	CASSGDRYEQYF
TRBV7-2	-	-	TRBJ2-1	TGTGCCAGCAGCTTTCTCGAGCGGATCTCCTACAATGAGCAGTTCTTC	CASSFLERISYNEQFF
TRBV10-1	TRBD2	-	TRBJ2-5	TGCGCCAGCAGTCTAGCGGGATCAGAGACCCAGTACTTC	CASSLAGSETQYF
TRBV6-6	TRBD2	-	TRBJ2-1	TGTGCCAGTGGTCTCGCGGGAGGGGGCAATGAGCAGTTCTTC	CASGLAGGGNEQFF
TRBV27	-	-	TRBJ2-2	TGTGCCAGCAGTCCCCGGAGGCGCAGCTCTACGAACACCGGGGAGCTGTTTTTT	CASSPRRRSSTNTGELFF
TRBV10-3	-	-	TRBJ2-1	TGTGCCATCAGTGAAATAGGGGGCTCCTACAATGAGCAGTTCTTC	CAISEIGGSYNEQFF
TRBV11-2	-	-	TRBJ2-3	TGTGCCAGCAGCTCCAGTCGTGGGATCGAGACGCAGTATTTT	CASSSSRGIETQYF
TRBV19	-	-	TRBJ2-7	TGTGCCAGTAGTACCCCAGAGGGGTCATACAAAACCTCCTACGAGCAGTACTTC	CASSTPEGSYKTSYEQYF
TRBV14	-	-	TRBJ1-1	TGTGCCAGCAGCGCTCACCTCCGAAACACTGAAGCTTTCTTT	CASSAHLRNTEAFF
TRBV19	TRBD1	-	TRBJ1-5	TGTGCCAGTAGTTCTGGACAGGGGGTCGGTCAGCCCCAGCATTTT	CASSSGQGVGQPQHF
TRBV4-2	-	-	TRBJ1-1	TGTGCCAGCAGCCAAGTAAGCAGGGAGGGGACTGAAGCTTTCTTT	CASSQVSREGTEAFF
TRBV7-9	-	-	TRBJ2-1	TGTGCCAGCAGCTTACCCCACTCCAATGAGCAGTTCTTC	CASSLPHSNEQFF
TRBV5-1	TRBD1	-	TRBJ1-2	TGCGCCAGCAGCTGGGGGGACAGTGTGTGGGGCTACACCTTC	CASSWGDSVWGYTF
TRBV29-1	-	-	TRBJ2-3	TGCAGCGTTGGATCGGAGGGCCCAGATACGCAGTATTTT	CSVGSEGPDTQYF
TRBV6-5	-	-	TRBJ2-7	TGTGCCAGCAGTTACTCCTTGAATAGTTACTACGAGCAGTACTTC	CASSYSLNSYYEQYF
TRBV14	-	-	TRBJ2-1	TGTGCCAGCAGCCCTTCCCTCTGGTCAGGCATCTACAATGAGCAGTTCTTC	CASSPSLWSGIYNEQFF
TRBV4-1	-	-	TRBJ1-5	TGCGCCAGCAGCCAAGAACGAGGAAATCAGCCCCAGCATTTT	CASSQERGNQPQHF
TRBV5-1	-	few	TRBJ2-1	TGCGCCAGCAGCCCCCAAGTAATGGATGGTGAGCAGTTCTTC	CASSPQVMDGEQFF
TRBV28	TRBD2	-	TRBJ2-5	TGTGCCAGCAGTCCCGGAGCGGGAGTTGAGGAGACCCAGTACTTC	CASSPGAGVEETQYF
TRBV9	TRBD2	few	TRBJ2-2	TGTGCCAGCAGCGTAGATATTAGCGGGGAGTTCAACACCGGGGAGCTGTTTTTT	CASSVDISGEFNTGELFF